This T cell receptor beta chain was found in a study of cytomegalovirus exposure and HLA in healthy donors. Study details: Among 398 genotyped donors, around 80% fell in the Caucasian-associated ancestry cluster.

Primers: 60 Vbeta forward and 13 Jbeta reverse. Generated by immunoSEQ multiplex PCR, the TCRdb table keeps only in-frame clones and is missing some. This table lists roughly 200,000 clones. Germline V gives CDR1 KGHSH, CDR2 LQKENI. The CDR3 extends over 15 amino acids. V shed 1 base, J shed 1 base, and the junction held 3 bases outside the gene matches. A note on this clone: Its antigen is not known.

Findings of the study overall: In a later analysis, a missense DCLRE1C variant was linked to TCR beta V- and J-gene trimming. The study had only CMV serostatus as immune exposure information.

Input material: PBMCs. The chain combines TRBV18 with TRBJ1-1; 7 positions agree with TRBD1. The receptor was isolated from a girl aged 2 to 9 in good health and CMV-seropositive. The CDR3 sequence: CASSPQGAPNTEAFF. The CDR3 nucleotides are TGTGCCAGCTCACCACAGGGGGCCCCGAACACTGAAGCTTTCTTT.